Given below is one T cell receptor (beta chain) in context. It has no known antigen specificity. The input lacks base qualities; no much larger clone sits a single base away. This sample is drawn from a study of T-cell memory formation after mild COVID-19 (dated by TCRdb to the early 2020s). Describing the broader study: TCR sequence clusters from the two donors were found to be largely donor specific. Two young, previously healthy adult volunteers, one female and one male, were included in the cohort. In two donors, T-cell clones that expanded and contracted after mild COVID-19 were followed by sequencing TCRalpha and TCRbeta repertoires longitudinally. Here is what the overall study found, with its caveats: Only a couple of mild cases were covered by the study, and larger cohorts that include severe cases with pre-infection samples were considered necessary. Clones contracting from day 15 to 85 had balanced CD4/CD8 phenotypes, while a second wave expanding from day 15 to 37 was biased towards CD4+. SARS-CoV-2 specificity of the second-wave clones peaking on day 37 was not confirmed. Some responding clones were detected in pre-infection memory, which suggested that pre-existing cross-reactive memory T cells had joined the SARS-CoV-2 response. Contracting CD4+ clones appeared mostly in the CM and EM memory subsets, whereas CD8+ clones were enriched in EMRA.

The instrument given in TCRdb is Illumina NovaSeq 6000. TCRalpha and TCRbeta cDNA libraries were constructed by 5'RACE with constant-segment primers, with sample barcodes and unique molecular identifiers being introduced. RNA was extracted from every sample with Trizol reagent. Libraries were amplified in two PCR steps, with a second sample barcode and Illumina TruSeq adapters added in the second step. Sequencing of the libraries was done on an Illumina NovaSeq, producing 2 x 150 bp paired-end reads. On the study's bioinformatics: With migec v1.2.7, reads were demultiplexed and then collapsed into UMI-guided consensus sequences. Using mixcr v2.1.11, UMI consensuses were aligned to TRA and TRB V and J templates and then assembled into clonotypes. Expanded or contracted clonotypes were those called significant by both edgeR and NoisET, with noise models trained on biological replicates. For edgeR calls, the cutoffs were a false discovery rate-adjusted p below 0.01 and a log2 fold-change threshold of 1. As an exploratory analysis of dynamics, max-normalized trajectories of the 1000 most abundant clonotypes were examined by PCA with hierarchical clustering. Separately sequenced CD4+ and CD8+ repertoires were used to assign the CD4 or CD8 phenotype of responding clones. TCRdb reprocessed the public reads (quality trimming at Q25 with fastp, clone calling with MiXCR) and kept in-frame beta chains. Each entry merges the rows of one CDR3 protein and shows their most common DNA and genes. In this record, the V and J calls reflect TCRdb's handling and not the investigators' own analysis. The sample table lists 500,000 to 600,000 distinct CDR3 sequences, about a sixth of them with a count of one. The ten largest clones represent about 11% of the sample.

Relative to germline, V is 0 bases shorter and J is 4 bases shorter, with 12 bases between their ends. The CDR3 runs 15 amino acids, cysteine and phenylalanine included. Just the 45-base CDR3 DNA is kept, in frame starting at base 1. The germline V gene (reference sequence) gives CDR1 as LNHNV and CDR2 as YYDKDF. Ficoll-Paque density gradient centrifugation was the method used to isolate PBMCs. The specimen sequenced was PBMCs or a T cell subset sorted from them (not recorded which). This TCR derives from an adult woman who had mild COVID-19 (a few samples of this study predate the infection). The sample titles of this study are shuffled in the database, so cell type and time point are left out; the donor was told from shared clones. The chain is assembled from TRBV15 and TRBJ2-5; tentative D gene TRBD1, with 5 bases matching. At the DNA level, the sequence is TGTGCCACCAGCAGAGATCGTGTAAGGGGAGAGACCCAGTACTTC. Translated, this is CATSRDRVRGETQYF. Supplemented by the reference TRBV15 and TRBJ2-5 proteins around the CDR3, the complete variable domain is DAMVIQNPRYQVTQFGKPVTLSCSQTLNHNVMYWYQQKSSQAPKLLFHYYDKDFNNEADTPDNFQSRRPNTSFCFLDIRSPGLGDTAMYLCATSRDRVRGETQYFGPGTRLLVL.